This T cell receptor (beta chain) was sequenced during a study of molecular identifiers for immune sequencing clone quantification. General study results and limits: Detectable among some 1 million naive cells, according to reports, was Jurkat TCR RNA spiked in from one cell. Barcode sharing among identical TCR molecules could make large clones appear smaller.

Previously described methods and listed TCR primers were employed for the bulk TCR libraries. One entry per CDR3 protein results from TCRdb running MiXCR on the PCR reads. The table shows some 580,000 distinct CDR3 sequences, with 25% occurring only once. V lost 1 base to trimming and J lost 5 bases, with 4 bases between them. The CDR3 has 12 residues. This clonotype was counted ten times or more. Its antigen remains unidentified. Using a CD8+CD4-CCR7+CD45RA+ phenotype, naive CD8 T cells were sorted. Source material: naive CD8+ T cells from blood, with Jurkat cell RNA spiked in. The subset: FACS-sorted CD8+CD4-CCR7+CD45RA+ naive T cells. The V and J genes are TRBV12-3 or TRBV12-4 and TRBJ2-3; the D is unclear. The origin of this receptor is a human donor in good health. Some libraries in this study had Jurkat cell RNA spiked in. The CDR3 DNA reads TGTGCCAGCAGTTTAGTAGAAGATACGCAGTATTTT. Its protein product is CASSLVEDTQYF.